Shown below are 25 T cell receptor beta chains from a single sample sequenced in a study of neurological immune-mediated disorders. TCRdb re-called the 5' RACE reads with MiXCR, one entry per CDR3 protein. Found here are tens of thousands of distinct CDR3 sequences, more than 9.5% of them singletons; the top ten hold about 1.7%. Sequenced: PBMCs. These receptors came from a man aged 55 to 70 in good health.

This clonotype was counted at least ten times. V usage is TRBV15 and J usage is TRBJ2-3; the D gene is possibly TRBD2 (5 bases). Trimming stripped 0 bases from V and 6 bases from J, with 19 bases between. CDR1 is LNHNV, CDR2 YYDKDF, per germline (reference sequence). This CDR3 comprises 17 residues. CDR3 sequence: CATSRDKASTGSDTQYF. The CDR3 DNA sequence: TGTGCCACCAGCAGAGATAAGGCTAGCACCGGCTCCGATACGCAGTATTTT. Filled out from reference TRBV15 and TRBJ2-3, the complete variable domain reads DAMVIQNPRYQVTQFGKPVTLSCSQTLNHNVMYWYQQKSSQAPKLLFHYYDKDFNNEADTPDNFQSRRPNTSFCFLDIRSPGLGDTAMYLCATSRDKASTGSDTQYFGPGTRLTVL.

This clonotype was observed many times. The CDR3 is CASSFLDRAPKNIQYF. The CDR3 nucleotides are TGTGCCAGCAGTTTCCTCGACAGGGCTCCCAAAAACATTCAGTACTTC. The V call is TRBV28, the J call TRBJ2-4; 7 bases fit TRBD1. Germline-derived CDR1 and CDR2 are MDHEN and SYDVKM. With 3 bases clipped from V and 2 bases from J, the junction kept 7 bases outside the gene matches. The CDR3 extends over 16 amino acids.

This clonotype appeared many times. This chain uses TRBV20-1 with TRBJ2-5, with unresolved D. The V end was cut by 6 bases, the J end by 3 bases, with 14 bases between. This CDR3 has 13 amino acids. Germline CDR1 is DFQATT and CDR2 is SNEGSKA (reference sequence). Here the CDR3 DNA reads TGCAGTGCCCATCGACCTGGAGAAGAGACCCAGTACTTC. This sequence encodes CSAHRPGEETQYF.

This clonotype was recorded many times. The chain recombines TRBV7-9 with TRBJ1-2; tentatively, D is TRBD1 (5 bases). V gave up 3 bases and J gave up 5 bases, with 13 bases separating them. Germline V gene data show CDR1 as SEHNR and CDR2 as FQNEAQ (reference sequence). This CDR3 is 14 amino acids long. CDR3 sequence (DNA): TGTGCCAGCAGCTTGGTTACGGGGCCGTATGGCTACACCTTC. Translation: CASSLVTGPYGYTF.

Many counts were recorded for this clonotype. For the CDR3, the DNA is TGTGCCAGCCAAAGAGCCTACAGGGTAGAAGAGACCCAGTACTTC. It specifies CASQRAYRVEETQYF. V usage is TRBV7-2 and J usage is TRBJ2-5; tentatively, D is TRBD1 (6 bases). V was trimmed by 8 bases and J by 3 bases, leaving 19 bases between them. CDR1 and CDR2 (germline): SGHTA, FQGNSA. This CDR3 is built from 15 residues.

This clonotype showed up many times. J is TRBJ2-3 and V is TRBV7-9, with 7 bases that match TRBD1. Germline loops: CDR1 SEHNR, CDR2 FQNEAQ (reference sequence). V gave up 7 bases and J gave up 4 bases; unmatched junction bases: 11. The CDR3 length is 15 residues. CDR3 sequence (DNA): TGTGCCAGCACCAAAACAGGGGATCAGGCAGATACGCAGTATTTT. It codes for CASTKTGDQADTQYF. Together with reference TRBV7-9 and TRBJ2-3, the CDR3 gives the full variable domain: DTGVSQNPRHKITKRGQNVTFRCDPISEHNRLYWYRQTLGQGPEFLTYFQNEAQLEKSRLLSDRFSAERPKGSFSTLEIQRTEQGDSAMYLCASTKTGDQADTQYFGPGTRLTVL.

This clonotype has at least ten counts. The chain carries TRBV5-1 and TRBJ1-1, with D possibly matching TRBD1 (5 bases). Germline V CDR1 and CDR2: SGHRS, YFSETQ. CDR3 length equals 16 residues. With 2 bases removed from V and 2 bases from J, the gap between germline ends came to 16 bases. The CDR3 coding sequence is TGCGCCAGCAGCTTCGACCCCAGGGATATCAACACTGAAGCTTTCTTT. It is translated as CASSFDPRDINTEAFF.

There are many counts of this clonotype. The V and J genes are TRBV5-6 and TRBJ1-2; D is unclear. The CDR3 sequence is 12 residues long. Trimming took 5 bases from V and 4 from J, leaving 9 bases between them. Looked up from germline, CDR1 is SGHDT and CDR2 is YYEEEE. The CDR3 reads CASRPGSYGYTF. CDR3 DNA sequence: TGTGCCAGCAGACCAGGCAGCTATGGCTACACCTTC.

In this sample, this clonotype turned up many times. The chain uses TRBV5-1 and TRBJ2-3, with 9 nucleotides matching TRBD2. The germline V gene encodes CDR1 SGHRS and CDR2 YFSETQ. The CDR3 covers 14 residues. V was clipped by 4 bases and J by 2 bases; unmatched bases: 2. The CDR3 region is CASSGGLATDTQYF. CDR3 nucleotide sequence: TGCGCCAGCAGCGGGGGACTAGCCACAGATACGCAGTATTTT.

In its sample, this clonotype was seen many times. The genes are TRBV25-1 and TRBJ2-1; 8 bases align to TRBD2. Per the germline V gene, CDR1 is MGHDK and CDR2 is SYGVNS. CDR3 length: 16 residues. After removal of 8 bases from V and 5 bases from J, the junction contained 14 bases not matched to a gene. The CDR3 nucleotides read TGTGCCAGCGGTCAGTATTCCAGCGGGGGCCACAATGAGCAGTTCTTC. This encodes CASGQYSSGGHNEQFF.

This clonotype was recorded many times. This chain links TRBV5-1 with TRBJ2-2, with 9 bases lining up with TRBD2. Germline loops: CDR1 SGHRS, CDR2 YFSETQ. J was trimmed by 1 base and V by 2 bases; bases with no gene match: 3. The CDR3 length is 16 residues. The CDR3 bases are TGCGCCAGCAGCTTACTGACTAGCGGGAACACCGGGGAGCTGTTTTTT. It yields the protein CASSLLTSGNTGELFF.

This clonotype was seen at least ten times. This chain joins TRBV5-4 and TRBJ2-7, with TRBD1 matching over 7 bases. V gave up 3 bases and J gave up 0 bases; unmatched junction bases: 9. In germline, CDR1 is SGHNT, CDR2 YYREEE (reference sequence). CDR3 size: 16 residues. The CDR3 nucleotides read TGTGCCAGCAGCTCTAACAGGGGCTCCAGCTCCTACGAGCAGTACTTC. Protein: CASSSNRGSSSYEQYF.

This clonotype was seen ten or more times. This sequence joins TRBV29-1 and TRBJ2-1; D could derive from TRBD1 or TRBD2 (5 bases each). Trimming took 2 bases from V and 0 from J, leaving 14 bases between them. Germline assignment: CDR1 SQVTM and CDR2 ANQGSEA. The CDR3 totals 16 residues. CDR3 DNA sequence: TGCAGCGTTGAACCGGGACGGATTAGCTCCTACAATGAGCAGTTCTTC. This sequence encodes CSVEPGRISSYNEQFF.

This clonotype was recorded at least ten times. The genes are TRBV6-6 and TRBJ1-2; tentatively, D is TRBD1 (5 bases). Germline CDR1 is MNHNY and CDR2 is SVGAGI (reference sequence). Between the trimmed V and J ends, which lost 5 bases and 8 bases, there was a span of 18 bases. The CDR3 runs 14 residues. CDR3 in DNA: TGTGCCAGCAGTCAATCCCGCGGGGCGGGAGGCTACACCTTC. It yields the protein CASSQSRGAGGYTF.

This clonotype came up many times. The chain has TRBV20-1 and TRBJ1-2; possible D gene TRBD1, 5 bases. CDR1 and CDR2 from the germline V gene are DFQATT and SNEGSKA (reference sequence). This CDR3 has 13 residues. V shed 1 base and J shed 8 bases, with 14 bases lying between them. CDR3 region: CSARGVQGGGYTF. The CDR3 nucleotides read TGCAGTGCTAGAGGGGTCCAGGGAGGCGGCTACACCTTC.

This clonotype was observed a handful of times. This CDR3 is CASSFGTGYANYGYTF. The CDR3 DNA reads as TGTGCCAGCAGCTTCGGGACAGGGTACGCTAACTATGGCTACACCTTC. V is TRBV13 and J is TRBJ1-2; the match to TRBD1 covers 9 bases. The CDR3 loop spans 16 amino acids. V lost 3 bases, J lost 0 bases, and 5 bases stayed unmatched. CDR1 is PRHDT, CDR2 FYEKMQ, per germline (reference sequence).

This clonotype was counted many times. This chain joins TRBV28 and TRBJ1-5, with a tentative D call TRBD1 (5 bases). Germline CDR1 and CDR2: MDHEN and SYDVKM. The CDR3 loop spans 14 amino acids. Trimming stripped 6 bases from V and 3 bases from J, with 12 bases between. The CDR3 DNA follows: TGTGCCAGCAGCCCCGGGACGTACAATCAGCCCCAGCATTTT. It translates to CASSPGTYNQPQHF.

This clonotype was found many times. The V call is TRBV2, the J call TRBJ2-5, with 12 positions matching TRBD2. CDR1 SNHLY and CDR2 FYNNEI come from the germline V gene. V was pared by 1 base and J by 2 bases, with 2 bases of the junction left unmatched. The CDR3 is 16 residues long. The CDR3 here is CASSEGGTSGQETQYF. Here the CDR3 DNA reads TGTGCCAGCAGTGAAGGGGGGACTAGCGGGCAAGAGACCCAGTACTTC.

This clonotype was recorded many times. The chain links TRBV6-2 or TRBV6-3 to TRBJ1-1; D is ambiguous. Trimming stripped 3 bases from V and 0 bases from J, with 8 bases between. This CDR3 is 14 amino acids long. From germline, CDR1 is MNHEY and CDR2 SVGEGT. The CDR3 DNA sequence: TGTGCCAGCAGTTATCTGGAGATGAACACTGAAGCTTTCTTT. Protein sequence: CASSYLEMNTEAFF.

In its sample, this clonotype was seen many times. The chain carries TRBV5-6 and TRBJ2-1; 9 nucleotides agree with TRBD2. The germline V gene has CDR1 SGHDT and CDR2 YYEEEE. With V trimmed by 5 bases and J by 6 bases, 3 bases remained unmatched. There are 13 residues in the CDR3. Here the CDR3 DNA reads TGTGCCAGCAGATCGGGACTAGCCAATGAGCAGTTCTTC. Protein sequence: CASRSGLANEQFF.

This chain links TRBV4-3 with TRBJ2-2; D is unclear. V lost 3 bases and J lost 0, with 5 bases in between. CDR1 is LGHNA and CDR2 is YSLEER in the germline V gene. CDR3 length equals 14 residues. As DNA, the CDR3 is TGCGCCAGCAGCCACTTTTCGAACACCGGGGAGCTGTTTTTT. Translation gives CASSHFSNTGELFF.

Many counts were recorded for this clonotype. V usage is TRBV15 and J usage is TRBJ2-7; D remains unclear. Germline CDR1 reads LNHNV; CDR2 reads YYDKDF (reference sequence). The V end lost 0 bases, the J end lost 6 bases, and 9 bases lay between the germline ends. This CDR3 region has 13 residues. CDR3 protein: CATSREGAAEQYF. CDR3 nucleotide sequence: TGTGCCACCAGCAGAGAAGGAGCAGCCGAGCAGTACTTC.

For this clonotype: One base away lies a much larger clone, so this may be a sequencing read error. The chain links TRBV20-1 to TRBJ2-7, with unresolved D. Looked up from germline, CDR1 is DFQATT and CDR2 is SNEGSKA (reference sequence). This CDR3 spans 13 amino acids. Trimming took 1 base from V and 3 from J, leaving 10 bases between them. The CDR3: CSARGLMNYEQYF. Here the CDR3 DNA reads TGCAGTGCTAGAGGGTTGATGAACTACGAGCAGTACTTC.

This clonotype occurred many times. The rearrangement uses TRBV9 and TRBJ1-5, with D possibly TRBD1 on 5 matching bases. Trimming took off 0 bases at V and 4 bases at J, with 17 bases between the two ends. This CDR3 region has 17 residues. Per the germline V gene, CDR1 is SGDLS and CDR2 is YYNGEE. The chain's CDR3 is CASSVAGPTVLNQPQHF. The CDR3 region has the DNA TGTGCCAGCAGCGTAGCGGGGCCAACCGTCCTAAATCAGCCCCAGCATTTT.

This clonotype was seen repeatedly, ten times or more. For the CDR3, the DNA is TGCAGTGCTGCCCCCGGACAGTACGAGCAGTACTTC. Amino acids: CSAAPGQYEQYF. The rearrangement links TRBV20-1 to TRBJ2-7, with D perhaps matching TRBD1 (6 bases). The CDR3 has 12 residues. The ends were cut back, 5 bases at V and 4 bases at J, with 12 bases in the middle. CDR1 DFQATT and CDR2 SNEGSKA come from the germline V gene (reference sequence).